This T cell receptor (beta chain) was found in a study of T-cell reconstitution after alpha-beta-depleted transplantation in children. Study-wide points: Diversity and T-cell counts at one year after transplant derived mostly from new T cells.

Molecular barcoding with unique molecular identifiers was used for the TCRbeta library. MiXCR, applied by TCRdb to the PCR reads, yields one record per CDR3 protein. The sample holds over 45,000 distinct CDR3 sequences, 5.5% to 7.5% seen once. This clonotype was recorded at least ten times. The antigen remains unidentified. Sequencing used PBMCs, mostly from graft donor cells, obtained 60 days after TCRalphabeta/CD19-depleted stem cell transplant. The receptor comes from a female patient aged 2 to 10 who had a stem cell transplant for aplastic anemia, so the T cells may come from the graft donor.

The CDR3 reads CASSSRPGLTYEQYF. The CDR3 region has the DNA TGTGCCAGCAGCTCTAGACCGGGACTAACGTACGAGCAGTACTTC. The V call is TRBV7-6, the J call TRBJ2-7, with 7 bases lining up with TRBD2. V trimming: 4 bases; J trimming: 4 bases; junction bases outside the gene matches: 10. Per germline, CDR1 SGHVS and CDR2 FNYEAQ. There are 15 residues in the CDR3. The whole variable domain, remainder taken from reference TRBV7-6 and TRBJ2-7, is GAGVSQSPRYKVTKRGQDVALRCDPISGHVSLYWYRQALGQGPEFLTYFNYEAQQDKSGLPNDRFSAERPEGSISTLTIQRTEQRDSAMYRCASSSRPGLTYEQYFGPGTRLTVT.